The clone carrying this TCR beta chain was observed a single time. The data belong to a study of T cell responses to AZD1222 COVID-19 vaccine. V was trimmed by 6 bases and J by 2 bases, leaving 5 bases between them. CDR1 is MDHEN and CDR2 is SYDVKM in the germline V gene. The CDR3 sequence is 12 residues long. Method: immunoSEQ multiplex PCR; TCRdb's copy keeps in-frame clones and lacks some. The sample has around 170,000 clones, 80% to 90% seen once. The chain has TRBV28 and TRBJ1-5, with no clear D. This clonotype was sampled from an adult who received the AZD1222 COVID-19 vaccine. Source: peripheral blood, taken 28 days after the second AZD1222 dose. The DNA for the CDR3 is TGTGCCAGCAGAATCGGCAATCAGCCCCAGCATTTT. Protein product: CASRIGNQPQHF.